This TCR beta chain was retrieved from a study of T cell responses to AZD1222 COVID-19 vaccine. Study results and limitations: The CD4 TCRs associated with vaccination extended across spike and predominated at 160-218 and 743-854. Among spike-specific TCRs, nearly half reportedly target unmutated variant regions. At baseline, seropositivity was found in only six or seven AZD1222 recipients. In a largely white British group with more females than males, clonal diversity was possibly underestimated.

Germline V gene data show CDR1 as LGHDT and CDR2 as YNNKEL (reference sequence). The V segment lost 1 base and the J segment 1 base; nucleotides outside the gene matches: 9. The CDR3 has 19 residues. Concerning this clone: The antigen is not known.

The method was immunoSEQ multiplex PCR; TCRdb's version includes in-frame clones alone and lacks a portion of them. The data contain over 150,000 clones, about 87% of them singletons. The TCR comes from an adult in good health. Material: peripheral blood, obtained on day 0 of AZD1222 vaccination. V is TRBV3-1 (or the pseudogene TRBV3-2) and J is TRBJ2-3; 12 bases are a match to TRBD2. The chain's CDR3 is CASSQVSSGGAIGTDTQYF. CDR3 in DNA: TGTGCCAGCAGCCAAGTTTCTAGCGGGGGGGCAATTGGCACAGATACGCAGTATTTT.